This record looks at one TCR beta chain sequence and its context. Antigen specificity is unknown. The entry originates in a study of T-cell memory formation after mild COVID-19. Study details: TCR clusters were largely donor specific.

Using constant-segment primers, 5'RACE produced TCR alpha and TCR beta cDNA libraries carrying sample barcodes and UMIs. MiXCR, run by TCRdb on the 5' RACE reads, gives a single entry per CDR3 protein. In the table there are tens of thousands of distinct CDR3 sequences, approximately 15% of which are singletons. Overall study findings and caveats: Clonal second-wave expansions that peaked on day 37 had unconfirmed SARS-CoV-2 specificity. Several responding clones turned up in pre-infection memory, indicating that cross-reactive memory may have taken part.

The CDR3 consists of 12 residues. Deletions cut 6 bases from V and 0 bases from J, with 9 bases between. Germline lookup yields CDR1 SQVTM and CDR2 ANQGSEA. The source material was PBMCs or a T cell subset sorted from them (not recorded which). The receptor's source is an adult woman who had mild COVID-19 (a few samples of this study predate the infection). Cell type and time point are not known. This chain connects TRBV29-1 to TRBJ2-7; weak D call: TRBD2 (5 bases). CDR3 amino acids: CSVWESSYEQYF. The CDR3 bases are TGCAGCGTGTGGGAGAGCTCCTACGAGCAGTACTTC.